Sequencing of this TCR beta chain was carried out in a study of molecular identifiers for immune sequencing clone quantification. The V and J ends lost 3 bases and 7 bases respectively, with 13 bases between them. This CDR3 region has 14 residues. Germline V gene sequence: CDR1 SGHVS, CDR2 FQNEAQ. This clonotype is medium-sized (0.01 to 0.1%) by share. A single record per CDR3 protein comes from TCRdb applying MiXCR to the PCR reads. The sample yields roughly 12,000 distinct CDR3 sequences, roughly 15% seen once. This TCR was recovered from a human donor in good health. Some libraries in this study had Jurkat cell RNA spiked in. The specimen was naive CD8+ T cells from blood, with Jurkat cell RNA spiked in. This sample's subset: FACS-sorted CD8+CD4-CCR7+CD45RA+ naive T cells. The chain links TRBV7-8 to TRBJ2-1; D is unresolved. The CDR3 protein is CASSFPEGRNEQFF. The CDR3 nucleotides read TGTGCCAGCAGCTTCCCCGAAGGGCGGAATGAGCAGTTCTTC.